The sequence of this T cell receptor (beta chain) was determined in a study of blood T cell repertoires in COVID-19. There are 14 residues in the CDR3. The ends lost 6 bases at V and 2 bases at J; junction bases unmatched: 6. CDR1 and CDR2 (germline): KGHSH, LQKENI. Assay: immunoSEQ multiplex PCR; the TCRdb copy retains only in-frame clones and omits some. Among around 250,000 clones listed, roughly 80% were seen once. The sequence came from a woman between 18 and 30 years old with acute or convalescent COVID-19. Specimen: peripheral blood. The V and J genes are TRBV18 and TRBJ2-7, with TRBD2 identical over 8 bases. The CDR3 coding sequence is TGTGCCAGCTCCTCGGGGGGGGTTCCCTACGAGCAGTACTTC. Protein sequence: CASSSGGVPYEQYF. Supplemented by reference TRBV18 and TRBJ2-7, the full variable domain reads NAGVMQNPRHLVRRRGQEARLRCSPMKGHSHVYWYRQLPEEGLKFMVYLQKENIIDESGMPKERFSAEFPKEGPSILRIQQVVRGDSAAYFCASSSGGVPYEQYFGPGTRLTVT.